Each of the 4 T cell receptor beta chains below was sequenced from the same sample in a study of post-analysis software for immune sequencing data. No cognate antigen is known for these TCRs. Every TCR beta cDNA library bore unique molecular identifiers. TCRdb re-called the PCR reads with MiXCR, one entry per CDR3 protein. The sample consists of about 200,000 distinct CDR3 sequences, 29% of them appearing once. Study results and caveats: The study found TRBV5-6, TRBV5-1 and TRBV20-1 among a few TRBV segments more frequent in patients than controls.

The sequencing sample was made of blood. The receptors here all came from a girl aged 2-17 years with multiple sclerosis.

The V call is TRBV30, the J call TRBJ1-5; a weak D match, TRBD1 (6 bases). The V gene lost 2 bases and the J gene lost 6 bases, with 11 bases spanning the gap. The length of the CDR3 is 13 residues. CDR1 and CDR2 (germline): GTSNPN, SVGIG (reference sequence). The CDR3 reads CAWSSTGTQPQHF. CDR3 bases: TGTGCCTGGAGTTCTACAGGGACTCAGCCCCAGCATTTT.

This clonotype was found many times. This rearrangement joins TRBV6-5 to TRBJ2-1, with TRBD2 as a possible D gene (6 bases). The V end lost 3 bases, the J end lost 5 bases, and 14 bases lay between the germline ends. The CDR3 contains 15 residues. Germline CDR1 is MNHEY and CDR2 is SVGAGI. The CDR3 region has the DNA TGTGCCAGCAGTTATAGACTAGTCGGGAACAATGAGCAGTTCTTC. Translation gives CASSYRLVGNNEQFF.

About this clonotype: This clone may be a read error of a much larger clone one base away. The chain uses TRBV6-1 and TRBJ2-7, with D possibly being TRBD1 or TRBD2 (5 bases each). The J call may be mistaken, given a closer DNA end match to TRBJ2-5. Germline CDR1 MNHNS, CDR2 SASEGT. This CDR3 is 13 amino acids long. The CDR3 DNA is TGTGCCAGCAGTGAACCCCCCGGGGCGACCCAGTACTTC. Its translation is CASSEPPGATQYF.

In DNA form, the CDR3 reads TGCGCCAGCAGCCCGGGAGGGGGCTCATACAATGAGCAGTACTTC. Its translation: CASSPGGGSYNEQYF. The chain recombines TRBV5-1 with TRBJ2-1, with TRBD2 as a possible D gene (8 bases). Judging by the DNA end, TRBJ2-7 fits better; the J call may be wrong. Germline assignment: CDR1 SGHRS and CDR2 YFSETQ. This CDR3 spans 15 amino acids.